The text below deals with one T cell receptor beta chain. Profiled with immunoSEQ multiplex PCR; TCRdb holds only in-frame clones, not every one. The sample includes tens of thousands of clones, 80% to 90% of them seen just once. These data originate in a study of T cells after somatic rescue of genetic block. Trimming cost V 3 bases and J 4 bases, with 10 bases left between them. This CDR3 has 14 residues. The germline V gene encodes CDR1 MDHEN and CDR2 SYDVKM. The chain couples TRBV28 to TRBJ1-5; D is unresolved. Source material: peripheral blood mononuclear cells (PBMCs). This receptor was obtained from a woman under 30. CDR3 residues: CASSFRTVNQPQHF. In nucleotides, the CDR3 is TGTGCCAGCAGTTTTCGGACGGTGAATCAGCCCCAGCATTTT. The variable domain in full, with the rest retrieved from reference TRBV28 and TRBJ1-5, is DVKVTQSSRYLVKRTGEKVFLECVQDMDHENMFWYRQDPGLGLRLIYFSYDVKMKEKGDIPEGYSVSREKKERFSLILESASTNQTSMYLCASSFRTVNQPQHFGDGTRLSIL.